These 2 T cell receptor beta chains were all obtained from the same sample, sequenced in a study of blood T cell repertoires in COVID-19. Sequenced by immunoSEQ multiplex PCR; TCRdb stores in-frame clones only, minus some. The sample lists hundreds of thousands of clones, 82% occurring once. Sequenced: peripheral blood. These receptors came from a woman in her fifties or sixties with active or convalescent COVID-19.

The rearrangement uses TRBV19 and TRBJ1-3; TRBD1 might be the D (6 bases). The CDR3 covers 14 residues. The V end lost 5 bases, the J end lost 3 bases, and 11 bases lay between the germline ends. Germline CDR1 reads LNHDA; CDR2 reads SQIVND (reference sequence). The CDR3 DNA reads TGTGCCAGTAGTCGGGGGGCGGATGGAAACACCATATATTTT. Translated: CASSRGADGNTIYF.

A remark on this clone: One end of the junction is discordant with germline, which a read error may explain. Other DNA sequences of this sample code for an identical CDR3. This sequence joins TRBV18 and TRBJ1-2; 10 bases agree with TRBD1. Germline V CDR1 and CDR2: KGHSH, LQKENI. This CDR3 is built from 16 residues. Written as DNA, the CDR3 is TGTGCCAGTTCACCACCGACGAGACAGGGGGCGAGTGGCTACACCTTC. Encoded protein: CASSPPTRQGASGYTF.